This TCR beta chain was obtained from a study of human T cells and chemical hapten exposure. Stated time point: patch test 1, 2 weeks after DPC sensitization. The treatment was: therapeutic diphenylcyclopropenone sensitization with weekly scalp DPC. TCRdb used MiXCR to reprocess the RACE reads, holding one entry per CDR3 protein. The table has roughly 70,000 distinct CDR3 sequences, more than 8% seen once. V was cut by 5 bases and J by 0 bases, with 14 bases left in between. The CDR3 sequence is 15 residues long. Germline CDR1 MNHEY, CDR2 SMNVEV (reference sequence). Ten or more counts support this clonotype.

The genes are TRBV27 and TRBJ2-7, with D perhaps TRBD1 (6 bases). The material was whole blood, obtained in connection with sensitization to the hapten diphenylcyclopropenone (DPC). This sequence originates from a woman aged 40 to 50 with alopecia areata. Some clones in this sample may be carry-over from other donors' samples. The CDR3 DNA is TGTGCCAGCAGTCTATACCGGGACACCTCCTACGAGCAGTACTTC. It yields the protein CASSLYRDTSYEQYF.